This TCR beta chain is drawn from a study of radiotherapy plus CTLA-4 blockade in lung cancer. Across the whole study: Objective responses arose in over 15% of patients, and 25% to 35% experienced disease control. Study findings and constraints: It was early blood T cell clone dynamics, with interferon-beta, that reportedly best predicted response. There was expansion of tumor-derived TCR clones in blood after radiotherapy plus ipilimumab.

A note on this clone: Its antigen remains unidentified. The junction differs from germline at one of its ends, possibly a read error.

The data were produced by immunoSEQ multiplex PCR, yet TCRdb's version contains in-frame clones alone and is incomplete. The sample carries about 56,000 clones, 70% to 80% recorded once. Per germline, CDR1 MNHNY and CDR2 SVGAGI (reference sequence). There are 15 residues in the CDR3. Participants had chemo-refractory metastatic non-small-cell lung cancer and were treated with focal radiation plus ipilimumab CTLA-4 blockade. This TCR derives from a human donor with non-small cell lung cancer who had a complete response to radiotherapy plus ipilimumab. The specimen was peripheral blood, collected from a patient treated with radiotherapy plus ipilimumab. The genes are TRBV6-6 and TRBJ1-1; D remains ambiguous. CDR3 protein: CASSYSEGLTDSGIF. The CDR3 DNA reads TGTGCCAGCAGTTACTCTGAGGGCCTCACAGACTCCGGGATCTTT.